Following are 8 T cell receptor beta chains from one sample sequenced in a study of cytomegalovirus exposure and HLA in healthy donors. Sequencing used immunoSEQ multiplex PCR; TCRdb keeps in-frame clones, though not all of them. The profile shows about 130,000 clones, roughly 89% of them singletons. The sequenced sample was PBMCs. These receptors were obtained from a woman between 18 and 30 years old in good health and CMV-seropositive.

The CDR3 region is CASSPGYSETQYF. CDR3 in DNA: TGTGCCAGCAGCCCGGGATATTCAGAGACCCAGTACTTC. The chain uses TRBV7-2 and TRBJ2-5, with a weak D call TRBD2 (5 bases). The CDR3 runs 13 residues. Trimming removed 5 bases at V and 4 bases at J, with 11 bases between. Germline values: CDR1 SGHTA, CDR2 FQGNSA.

The CDR3 is CASSPKIGGAKDTQYF. In nucleotides, the CDR3 is TGTGCCAGCAGCCCCAAAATAGGGGGGGCGAAAGATACGCAGTATTTT. This chain links TRBV6-6 with TRBJ2-3; D might be TRBD2 (7 bases). The CDR3 runs to 16 residues. Trimming stripped 6 bases from V and 5 bases from J, with 21 bases between. Germline-derived CDR1 and CDR2 are MNHNY and SVGAGI (reference sequence).

The chain joins TRBV6-6 to TRBJ1-3; the D gene is possibly TRBD1 (5 bases). V was cut by 3 bases and J by 5 bases, with 11 bases left in between. The germline CDR1 and CDR2 sequences are MNHNY and SVGAGI (reference sequence). The CDR3 sequence is 14 residues long. The CDR3 coding sequence is TGTGCCAGCAGTTATCAGGGAAATAGAAACACCATATATTTT. Its protein product is CASSYQGNRNTIYF.

V is TRBV7-9 and J is TRBJ1-1; D remains unclear. The V end was cut by 4 bases, the J end by 5 bases, with 8 bases between. Germline CDR1 and CDR2: SEHNR and FQNEAQ (reference sequence). This CDR3 contains 12 residues. The CDR3: CASSSLSTEAFF. In DNA, the CDR3 is TGTGCCAGCAGCTCCCTGAGTACTGAAGCTTTCTTT.

The chain recombines TRBV19 with TRBJ2-7; 10 nucleotides align to TRBD1. The length of the CDR3 is 14 residues. The ends lost 4 bases at V and 5 bases at J; junction bases unmatched: 5. The V gene's germline CDR1 is LNHDA and CDR2 SQIVND (reference sequence). The CDR3 nucleotides are TGTGCCAGTAGTACGACAGGGGGCGTCCACGAGCAGTACTTC. Translation: CASSTTGGVHEQYF.

The CDR3 region has the DNA TGTGCCTGGAGTCGGGGGGCGAAAACTGAAGCTTTCTTT. Its translation is CAWSRGAKTEAFF. V gene TRBV30 combines with J gene TRBJ1-1; TRBD1 is a possible D gene (6 bases). The germline gives CDR1 GTSNPN, CDR2 SVGIG (reference sequence). The V end lost 2 bases, the J end lost 5 bases, and 12 bases lay between the germline ends. The CDR3 covers 13 residues.

The CDR3 region has the DNA TGTGCCAGCAGTTTAAACAGGGGTGCAGTTGTAGCTTTCTTT. Translating gives CASSLNRGAVVAFF. The chain recombines TRBV27 with TRBJ1-1; TRBD1 agrees at 7 bases. This CDR3 spans 14 amino acids. Unmatched junction bases numbered 10, after V lost 2 bases and J lost 10 bases. Germline V gene lookup returns CDR1 MNHEY and CDR2 SMNVEV (reference sequence).

The chain is built from TRBV18 and TRBJ1-2, with D tentatively TRBD1 (6 bases). Germline V CDR1 and CDR2: KGHSH, LQKENI. V lost 2 bases and J lost 6, with 7 bases in between. The CDR3 loop spans 12 amino acids. The CDR3, as DNA: TGTGCCAGCTCACCATCAGGGGATGGCTACACCTTC. Protein sequence: CASSPSGDGYTF.